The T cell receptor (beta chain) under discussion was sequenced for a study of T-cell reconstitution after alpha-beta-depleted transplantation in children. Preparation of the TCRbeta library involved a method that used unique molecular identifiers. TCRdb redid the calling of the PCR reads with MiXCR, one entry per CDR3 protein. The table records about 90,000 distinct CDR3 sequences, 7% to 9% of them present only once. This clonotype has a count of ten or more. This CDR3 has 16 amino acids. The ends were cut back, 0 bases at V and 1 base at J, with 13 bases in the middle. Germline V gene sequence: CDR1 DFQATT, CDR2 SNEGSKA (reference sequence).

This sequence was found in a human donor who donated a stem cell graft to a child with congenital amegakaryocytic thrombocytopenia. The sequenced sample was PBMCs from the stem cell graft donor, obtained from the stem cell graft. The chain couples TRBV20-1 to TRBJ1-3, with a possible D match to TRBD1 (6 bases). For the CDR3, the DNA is TGCAGTGCTAGAGATACAGGGAAGTGGTCTGGAAACACCATATATTTT. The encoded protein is CSARDTGKWSGNTIYF.